This T cell receptor (beta chain) is drawn from a study of cytomegalovirus exposure and HLA in healthy donors. Study-wide points: The majority of TCR sequences were rare, yet some public TCRs appeared in many donors. When analyzed later, a missense DCLRE1C variant was found to be linked to TCR beta V- and J-gene trimming. It was reported that the classifier diagnosed cytomegalovirus status with high specificity and sensitivity in both the original and validation cohorts. CMV serostatus was the only recorded immune exposure for donors.

On this clone itself: What it binds is not known.

The PCR ran on 60 Vbeta and 13 Jbeta primers. Profiled with immunoSEQ multiplex PCR; TCRdb holds only in-frame clones, not every one. The data contain over 70,000 clones, 74% of them singletons. CDR3 size: 14 residues. V was cut by 3 bases and J by 1 base, with 6 bases left in between. From germline, CDR1 is SGHTA and CDR2 FQGNSA. Sequenced input: PBMCs. The rearrangement links TRBV7-2 to TRBJ2-2; the D gene is possibly TRBD2 (6 bases). The sequence was obtained from a human donor in good health. The CDR3 nucleotides read TGTGCCAGCAGCTTTAGCGGGAACACCGGGGAGCTGTTTTTT. Protein product: CASSFSGNTGELFF.